This T cell receptor (beta chain) was identified during a study of blood T cells in healthy people across ages (dated by TCRdb to the mid-2010s). Looking at the study overall: In model experiments, roughly one uniquely barcoded TCR beta cDNA molecule per two T cells was captured by template switching. Using deep sequencing normalized with unique cDNA molecular identifiers, the study measured how TCR beta repertoire diversity changes with age. Four age groups were formed from the donors: young (average roughly 16 years), middle-aged (approximately 42), aged (roughly 58) and long-lived (around 82). To avoid experimental bias, donors of different ages were randomly spread across the sequencing lanes. The study analyzed two additional independent replicas of 1 million unique cDNA reads from the same blood draw for two donors, one aged 18 to 29 and one aged 80 or older.

Systemically healthy Caucasian individuals from Russia, 35 to 40 in total and aged roughly 6 to 100 years, were included as donors. Each donor gave ten milliliters of peripheral blood, collected into EDTA-treated Vacutainer tubes. Ficoll-Paque density-gradient centrifugation was used to isolate PBMCs, with at least 6.5 million per sample. Trizol reagent was used to extract total RNA from the PBMCs, yielding at least 5 micrograms per sample. The percentages of naive CD45RAhigh/CD27high T cells were determined by flow cytometry on a PBMC aliquot from every donor. The CDR3 sequence holds 19 residues, the cysteine and phenylalanine included. The only DNA kept is the CDR3, 57 bases in frame from the first base. Here V drops 4 bases and J drops 0 bases, and the junction holds 10 bases not matched to any gene. The CDR1 and CDR2 encoded by the germline V gene are SGHAT and FQNNGV. Libraries were made using 5' RACE. This sample was sequenced with an Illumina HiSeq 2500. The second PCR ran for about 6 to 11 cycles and used a J-beta primer mix along with a sample-barcoded 5' primer. A unique molecular identifier was introduced onto each TCR beta cDNA molecule by a template-switch 5' adaptor carrying 12 random nucleotides. At least 2.5 million CDR3-containing paired-end reads were obtained from each sample. The Mint cDNA synthesis kit, primed by a TRBC-specific oligonucleotide, was used to synthesize first-strand cDNA from all RNA. Following uracil-DNA glycosylase treatment, a first 18-cycle PCR with universal primers M1SS and BC2_uni_R was performed on all cDNA. The paper's processing steps were these. For normalization, 1 million high-quality reads were randomly selected from each sample, with every read carrying a distinct molecular identifier. Instead of being binned into consensus sequences, reads with shared molecular identifiers were discarded. MiTCR, set to a Q25 quality threshold and the strictest error-elimination algorithm, was used for CDR3 identification, clonotype clustering and error correction. A nonparametric unseen species model with Euler transformation was used to estimate a lower bound on total TCR beta diversity. The public reads were reanalyzed by TCRdb: fastp trimming at Q25, MiXCR alignment, in-frame beta chains only. Rows matching on CDR3 protein sequence are summarized as one entry with the most common DNA and genes. What appears here as the V and J calls and clone size reflects TCRdb's work, not the paper's. A total of around 870,000 distinct CDR3 sequences appear in this sample, 25% to 30% of them only once. The ten largest account for roughly 17% of the sample.

This clonotype was counted a few times. Its specific antigen is unknown. Nothing much larger sits one base from this clone, and base qualities are not available. Study-wide findings and limitations: The CMV infection status of donors was not known, potentially confounding age-related changes in expanded clonotypes. Bulk unsorted PBMC profiling prevented conclusive comparison of naive and antigen-experienced compartments. There was a strong correlation between observed TCR beta diversity and the percentage of naive T cells measured by flow cytometry. Total diversity estimates from one million sequenced T cells were considered lower bounds and underestimates. As age increased, observed TCR beta diversity per million T cells dropped in a roughly linear way, and a significant reduction was already evident by age about 36. The long-lived group showed more naive CD4+ T cells, fewer expanded clones and increased TCR diversity than the aged group, suggesting age selection.

The receptor chain draws on TRBV11-2 and TRBJ2-1, with TRBD2 matching 12 junction bases. This sequence originates from a woman aged 80 or older in good health. The sample taken for sequencing was blood. DNA sequence: TGTGCCAGCAGCTCCGAGCTAGCGGGGGGGTATCACTCCTACAATGAGCAGTTCTTC. This gives the protein CASSSELAGGYHSYNEQFF.